Presented here are 3 T cell receptor beta chains from one specimen sequenced in a study of OX40 agonist ivuxolimab in advanced cancers. Data came from immunoSEQ multiplex PCR; TCRdb stores just in-frame clones and leaves some out. Of some 64,000 clones listed, roughly nine tenths are singletons. This material consisted of CD4+ or CD8+ T cells sorted from blood, taken in a trial of the OX40 agonist ivuxolimab. The origin of the receptors is an adult with an advanced solid tumor such as melanoma, head and neck, liver or kidney cancer.

The rearrangement links TRBV19 to TRBJ1-1, with 7 positions matching TRBD1. This CDR3 is 15 amino acids long. Trimming cost V 6 bases and J 1 base; bases outside gene matches: 8. Germline CDR1 and CDR2: LNHDA and SQIVND (reference sequence). As DNA, the CDR3 is TGTGCCAGTAGCCCGGGACAGACCCGGAACACTGAAGCTTTCTTT. It yields the protein CASSPGQTRNTEAFF.

The V gene is TRBV9, the J gene TRBJ2-2, with 10 bases aligning to TRBD2. The CDR3 extends over 17 amino acids. Germline V gene lookup returns CDR1 SGDLS and CDR2 YYNGEE. V trimming: 2 bases; J trimming: 0 bases; junction bases outside the gene matches: 4. CDR3 sequence reads: CASSVSGGTTNTGELFF. In DNA form, the CDR3 reads TGTGCCAGCAGCGTTAGCGGGGGGACAACGAACACCGGGGAGCTGTTTTTT. Full variable domain (rest looked up from reference TRBV9 and TRBJ2-2): DSGVTQTPKHLITATGQRVTLRCSPRSGDLSVYWYQQSLDQGLQFLIQYYNGEERAKGNILERFSAQQFPDLHSELNLSSLELGDSALYFCASSVSGGTTNTGELFFGEGSRLTVL.

The V and J genes are TRBV7-8 and TRBJ2-7; D possibly corresponds to TRBD1 (5 bases). This CDR3 is 14 amino acids long. The V end lost 5 bases, the J end lost 2 bases, and 13 bases lay between the germline ends. Germline V gene lookup returns CDR1 SGHVS and CDR2 FQNEAQ. As DNA, the CDR3 is TGTGCCAGCAGCGGCAGGGCCATAACCTACGAGCAGTACTTC. As protein: CASSGRAITYEQYF.